The rows below give T cell receptor beta chains drawn from one sample of a study of T cells after yellow fever vaccination. Each CDR3 protein is one row after TCRdb ran MiXCR on the 5' RACE reads. The data show about 220,000 distinct CDR3 sequences, about 3% seen once. The sample was CD4+ T cells sorted from PBMCs, taken 10 days after the yellow fever booster vaccination. The receptors were sampled from a man aged 18 to 30 who received the YFV17D yellow fever vaccine. Both conserved end residues are part of each CDR3. The D gene is left open where the match is weak. Not every row has a clone size; where given, it reads once, few, many or a size class.

d_gene	abundance	v_gene	len	j_gene	CDR3nt	CDR3aa
TRBD1	many	TRBV27	16	TRBJ2-2	TGTGCCAGCAGTTTACCGGGACAGGGGTCCACCGGGGAGCTGTTTTTT	CASSLPGQGSTGELFF
TRBD2	many	TRBV5-1	16	TRBJ2-5	TGCGCCAGCAGCCCGACTGGGACTAGGGCCGAGGGGCCCCAGTACTTC	CASSPTGTRAEGPQYF
.	.	TRBV20-1	13	TRBJ1-4	TGCAGTGCTCAGCGGGGGCTGGGTGAAAAACTGTTTTTT	CSAQRGLGEKLFF
.	many	TRBV12-3/TRBV12-4	14	TRBJ1-6	TGTGCCAGCAGTTTGGGAGGAATTAATTCACCCCTCCACTTT	CASSLGGINSPLHF
.	many	TRBV20-1	13	TRBJ1-4	TGCAGTGCTAGAGAGGGGGCTTTTGAAAAACTGTTTTTT	CSAREGAFEKLFF
TRBD1	many	TRBV18	15	TRBJ2-1	TGTGCCAGCTCACCCGGGGGACAGGGGTTCAATGAGCAGTTCTTC	CASSPGGQGFNEQFF
TRBD1	many	TRBV7-2	12	TRBJ2-1	TGTGCCAGCAGCGTCAGGGGGAATGAGCAGTTCTTC	CASSVRGNEQFF
.	.	TRBV6-2/TRBV6-3	17	TRBJ2-1	TGTGCCAGCAGTTACCGACGGTGGGGCGTGAACGACAATGAGCAGTTCTTC	CASSYRRWGVNDNEQFF
.	many	TRBV4-3	13	TRBJ1-1	TGCGCCAGCAGCCTTCAAAGGGCGGATTCAGCTTTCTTT	CASSLQRADSAFF
.	many	TRBV10-3	15	TRBJ1-1	TGTGCCATCAGCGTGAGGGGGACGGTCGGCACTGAAGCTTTCTTT	CAISVRGTVGTEAFF
.	few	TRBV18	15	TRBJ2-2	TGTGCCAGCTCACCACTACGGTCGGGGAACGGGGAGCTGTTTTTT	CASSPLRSGNGELFF
TRBD1	many	TRBV7-6	16	TRBJ2-2	TGTGCCAGCAGCTTAGGTCAGGGGGCACTGGCCGGGGAGCTGTTTTTT	CASSLGQGALAGELFF
TRBD1	few	TRBV20-1	13	TRBJ2-4	TGCAGTGCTGTCCGACAGGGGGCGGTCATTCAGTACTTC	CSAVRQGAVIQYF
TRBD2	.	TRBV19	16	TRBJ2-1	TGTGCCAGTAGGTTATCTAGCGGGGGGCTAGTTAATGAGCAGTTCTTC	CASRLSSGGLVNEQFF
TRBD1	few	TRBV7-8	14	TRBJ1-2	TGTGCCAGCAGCTCCGGGACAGGTTATGAAGGCTACACCTTC	CASSSGTGYEGYTF
TRBD2	few	TRBV5-1	16	TRBJ2-3	TGCGCCAGCAGCAGGGGGACTAGCGGGGGAGCAGATACGCAGTATTTT	CASSRGTSGGADTQYF
.	.	TRBV25-1	16	TRBJ1-2	TGTGCCAGCAGTGGCCCACCAGGTCGTGGGGACTATGGCTACACCTTC	CASSGPPGRGDYGYTF
TRBD1	many	TRBV7-9	16	TRBJ2-5	TGTGCCAGCAGTTCCGGGACAGGACATTATCGGGAGACCCAGTACTTC	CASSSGTGHYRETQYF
.	many	TRBV7-2	14	TRBJ2-5	TGTGCCAGCAGCAAATGGGGGGCCCAAGAGACCCAGTACTTC	CASSKWGAQETQYF
.	many	TRBV7-3	16	TRBJ1-1	TGTGCCAGCAGCACCCAACCCCCCCCGGCGAACACTGAAGCTTTCTTT	CASSTQPPPANTEAFF
TRBD1	many	TRBV29-1	15	TRBJ1-1	TGCAGCGTTGATTTTCCGGGACAGATGAACACTGAAGCTTTCTTT	CSVDFPGQMNTEAFF
.	.	TRBV20-1	15	TRBJ1-2	TGCAGTGCTAATGCATTTCAAAGGGGGGTGGGTGGCTACACCTTC	CSANAFQRGVGGYTF
TRBD1	.	TRBV6-2/TRBV6-3	13	TRBJ2-7	TGTGCCAGCAGAAAACAGGGGGCGGACGAGCAGTACTTC	CASRKQGADEQYF
.	many	TRBV18	15	TRBJ2-1	TGTGCCAGCTCACCAGTAAGGGGAAAATACAATGAGCAGTTCTTC	CASSPVRGKYNEQFF
TRBD1	.	TRBV12-3/TRBV12-4	13	TRBJ1-2	TGTGCCAGCAGTCCTGGACAGGACGATGGCTACACCTTC	CASSPGQDDGYTF
.	many	TRBV5-1	15	TRBJ2-3	TGCGCCAGCAGCGTCCAGGAGCCGCACACAGATACGCAGTATTTT	CASSVQEPHTDTQYF
.	many	TRBV5-1	15	TRBJ1-3	TGCGCCAGCAGCTTGGGATGGGCATCTGGAAACACCATATATTTT	CASSLGWASGNTIYF
TRBD2	.	TRBV7-9	19	TRBJ2-2	TGTGCCAGCAGCTTATCGCGTAGAATGGCGGGGGGATCCACCGGGGAGCTGTTTTTT	CASSLSRRMAGGSTGELFF
.	.	TRBV6-5	14	TRBJ1-5	TGTGCCAGCAGTCCTGCCGCAGAAAATCAGCCCCAGCATTTT	CASSPAAENQPQHF
.	few	TRBV5-1	14	TRBJ2-2	TGCGCCAGCAGCATGGCCGTCCCGGGTAGGGAACTGTTTTTT	CASSMAVPGRELFF
.	few	TRBV4-3	16	TRBJ1-5	TGCGCCAGCAGCCCCAAGTTGGCCAGGGGCACGCCGCCCCAGCATTTT	CASSPKLARGTPPQHF
.	.	TRBV9	15	TRBJ2-1	TGTGCCAGCAGCCCCTGGGGGGACTCCTACAATGAGCAGTTCTTC	CASSPWGDSYNEQFF
.	many	TRBV7-2	11	TRBJ2-5	TGTGCCAGCAGCCTAGGGGTGACCCAGTACTTC	CASSLGVTQYF